The clone carrying this T cell receptor (beta chain) showed up just a few times. This CDR3 has 15 residues. Deletions cut 5 bases from V and 3 bases from J, with 12 bases between. The V gene's germline CDR1 is SGHNT and CDR2 YYREEE (reference sequence). These data are taken from a study of T cells after yellow fever vaccination. Making TCR cDNA involved 5'RACE template switching, which added UMIs and a universal primer site. TCRdb passed the 5' RACE reads through MiXCR, listing each CDR3 protein once. Among some 100,000 distinct CDR3 sequences listed, roughly 8.2% were seen once. Study-level findings and limits: The booster response re-showed most primary clones: 95% to 96% CD4, approximately 90% CD8. A limited proportion of clonotypes was detected within both the CD4 and CD8 compartments. The secondary response showed a weaker magnitude and a faster peak, day 5 versus 15.

Sequenced here: CD8+ T cells not binding an NS4B(214-222) dextramer, sorted from PBMCs, sampled roughly 15 days after the first yellow fever vaccination. The clonotype comes from a man aged 18 to 29 who received the YFV17D yellow fever vaccine. The chain is built from TRBV5-4 and TRBJ2-6; possibly TRBD2 for D (6 bases). The chain's CDR3 is CASRTLGGGANVLTF. The CDR3 DNA follows: TGTGCCAGCAGGACTCTGGGGGGTGGGGCCAACGTCCTGACTTTC. The full variable domain, its missing parts supplied by reference TRBV5-4 and TRBJ2-6, is ETGVTQSPTHLIKTRGQQVTLRCSSQSGHNTVSWYQQALGQGPQFIFQYYREEENGRGNFPPRFSGLQFPNYSSELNVNALELDDSALYLCASRTLGGGANVLTFGAGSRLTVL.